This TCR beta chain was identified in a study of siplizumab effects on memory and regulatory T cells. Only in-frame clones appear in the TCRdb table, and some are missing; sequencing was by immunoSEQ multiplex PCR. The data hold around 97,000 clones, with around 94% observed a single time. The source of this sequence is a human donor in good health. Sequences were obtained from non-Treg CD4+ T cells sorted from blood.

The CDR3 region is CSVILAGGWDEQYF. For the CDR3, the DNA is TGCAGCGTTATACTAGCGGGAGGGTGGGACGAGCAGTACTTC. The chain combines TRBV29-1 with TRBJ2-7, with TRBD2 identical over 13 bases. V lost 5 bases to trimming and J lost 5 bases; unmatched junction nucleotides: 6. The CDR3 runs 14 residues. Germline loops: CDR1 SQVTM, CDR2 ANQGSEA.